This is a list of T cell receptor beta chains from one sample in a study of shared clonotypes between healthy human individuals. The table came from immunoSEQ multiplex PCR; TCRdb's copy has only in-frame clones and leaves some out. In the table there are 2 million to 2.5 million clones, roughly 90% of which are singletons. Input material: naive CD4+ T cells from PBMCs. The source is a man younger than 35 in good health. Some clones in this sample may be carry-over from other donors' samples. Both conserved end residues are part of each CDR3. Fields, in order: V gene, J gene, D gene, clone size, CDR3 protein, CDR3 DNA. A D gene is named only where the DNA matches it firmly. Some rows have no size entry. The others give once, few or many, or a class for an expanded clone.

V: TRBV2; J: TRBJ2-2; D: TRBD1; size: -; CDR3: CATGTGGRTGELFF; DNA: TGTGCCACGGGGACAGGGGGCCGGACCGGGGAGCTGTTTTTT
V: TRBV28; J: TRBJ1-4; D: -; size: -; CDR3: CASSRFRDPAKLFF; DNA: TGTGCCAGCAGTCGTTTCCGGGACCCCGCAAAACTGTTTTTT
V: TRBV6-5; J: TRBJ2-5; D: -; size: -; CDR3: CASSYDPLGETQYF; DNA: TGTGCCAGCAGTTATGACCCATTGGGGGAGACCCAGTACTTC
V: TRBV7-9; J: TRBJ2-1; D: TRBD2; size: -; CDR3: CASSATGTSGKETYNEQFF; DNA: TGTGCCAGCAGCGCGACCGGGACTAGCGGGAAGGAAACCTACAATGAGCAGTTCTTC
V: TRBV2; J: TRBJ1-5; D: -; size: -; CDR3: CASSPKGRGNQPQHF; DNA: TGTGCCAGCAGCCCTAAAGGCAGGGGAAATCAGCCCCAGCATTTT
V: TRBV11-3; J: TRBJ2-1; D: -; size: -; CDR3: CASSLASRTAGEYNEQFF; DNA: TGTGCCAGCAGCTTAGCCTCCCGGACTGCCGGGGAGTACAATGAGCAGTTCTTC
V: TRBV27; J: TRBJ2-7; D: -; size: once; CDR3: CASSLNPGRGHEQYF; DNA: TGTGCCAGCAGTTTAAACCCGGGGAGGGGGCACGAGCAGTACTTC
V: TRBV10-3; J: TRBJ2-5; D: TRBD1; size: -; CDR3: CAIRTGGGQETQYF; DNA: TGTGCCATCAGGACAGGGGGGGGACAAGAGACCCAGTACTTC
V: TRBV7-6; J: TRBJ2-2; D: -; size: -; CDR3: CASSLETTVVAGELFF; DNA: TGTGCCAGCAGCTTAGAGACGACCGTGGTTGCTGGGGAGCTGTTTTTT
V: TRBV7-9; J: TRBJ1-5; D: -; size: once; CDR3: CASSLDRVSSNQPQHF; DNA: TGTGCCAGCAGCTTAGACAGGGTTTCTAGCAATCAGCCCCAGCATTTT
V: TRBV7-9; J: TRBJ1-1; D: TRBD1; size: -; CDR3: CASQGTGGFVNTEAFF; DNA: TGTGCCAGCCAAGGGACAGGGGGCTTTGTGAACACTGAAGCTTTCTTT